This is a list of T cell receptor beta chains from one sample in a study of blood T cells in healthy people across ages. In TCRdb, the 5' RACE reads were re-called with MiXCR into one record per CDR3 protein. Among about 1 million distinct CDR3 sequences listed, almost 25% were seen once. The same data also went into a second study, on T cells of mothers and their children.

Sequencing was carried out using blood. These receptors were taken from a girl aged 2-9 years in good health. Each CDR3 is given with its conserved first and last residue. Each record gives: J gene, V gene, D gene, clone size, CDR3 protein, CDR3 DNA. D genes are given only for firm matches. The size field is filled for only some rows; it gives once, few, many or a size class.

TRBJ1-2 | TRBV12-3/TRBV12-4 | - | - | CASSSRVRGLGNYGYTF | TGTGCCAGCAGTTCGAGGGTGCGGGGTCTGGGCAACTATGGCTACACCTTC
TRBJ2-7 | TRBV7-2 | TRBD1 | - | CASSRTSGGTGGNEQYF | TGTGCCAGCAGCCGCACTTCTGGGGGGACAGGGGGCAACGAGCAGTACTTC
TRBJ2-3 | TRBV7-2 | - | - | CASSLLGSGTQYF | TGTGCCAGCAGCCTACTCGGTTCAGGGACGCAGTATTTT
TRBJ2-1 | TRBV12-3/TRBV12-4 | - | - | CASSLADSRVNEQFF | TGTGCCAGCAGTTTAGCGGACTCCCGGGTCAATGAGCAGTTCTTC
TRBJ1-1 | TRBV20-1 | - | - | CSAELLGTEAFF | TGCAGTGCTGAACTTCTGGGGACTGAAGCTTTCTTT
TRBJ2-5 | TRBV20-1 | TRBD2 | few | CSASGIQTIGGTQHF | TGCAGTGCTTCCGGGATACAAACAATCGGGGGGACCCAGCACTTC
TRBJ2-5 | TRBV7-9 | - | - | CASSQGVSGGGKETQYF | TGTGCCAGCAGCCAGGGGGTTTCCGGCGGGGGAAAAGAGACCCAGTACTTC
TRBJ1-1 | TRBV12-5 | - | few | CASGPLTEAFF | TGTGCTAGTGGACCGCTCACTGAAGCTTTCTTT
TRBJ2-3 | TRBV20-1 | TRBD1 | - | CSAEQGKQSDTQYF | TGCAGTGCTGAACAGGGGAAGCAGTCAGATACGCAGTATTTT
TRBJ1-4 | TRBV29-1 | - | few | CSVVGQRNEKLFF | TGCAGCGTTGTCGGACAGAGAAATGAAAAACTGTTTTTT
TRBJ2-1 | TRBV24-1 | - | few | CATSDTVNEQFF | TGTGCCACCAGTGATACGGTCAATGAGCAGTTCTTC
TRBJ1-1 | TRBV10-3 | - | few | CAISDRADEAFF | TGTGCCATCAGTGACAGGGCAGATGAAGCTTTCTTT
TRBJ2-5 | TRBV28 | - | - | CASSLDQGGQETQYF | TGTGCCAGCAGTCTCGATCAGGGGGGTCAAGAGACCCAGTACTTC
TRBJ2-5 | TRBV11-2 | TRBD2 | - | CASSYTSGVQETQYF | TGTGCCAGCAGCTACACTAGCGGAGTCCAAGAGACCCAGTACTTC
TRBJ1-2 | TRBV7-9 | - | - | CASSFGWREEVHGYTF | TGTGCCAGCAGCTTCGGGTGGAGGGAGGAGGTGCATGGCTACACCTTC
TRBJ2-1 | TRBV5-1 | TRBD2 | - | CASSSLAGANNEQFF | TGCGCCAGCAGCTCGCTAGCGGGAGCTAACAATGAGCAGTTCTTC
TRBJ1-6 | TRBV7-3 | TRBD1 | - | CASSSTGTGEPLHF | TGTGCCAGCAGCTCTACAGGGACAGGGGAACCCCTCCACTTT
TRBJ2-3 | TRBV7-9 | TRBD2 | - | CASLAGALGTDTQYF | TGTGCCAGCCTAGCGGGAGCCCTTGGCACAGATACGCAGTATTTT
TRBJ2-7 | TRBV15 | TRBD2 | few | CATSGKTSGSYEQYF | TGTGCCACCAGCGGTAAGACTAGCGGGAGTTACGAGCAGTACTTC
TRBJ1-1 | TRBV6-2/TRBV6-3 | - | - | CASTRLDWTDWNTEAFF | TGTGCCAGCACGCGCCTCGATTGGACAGACTGGAACACTGAAGCTTTCTTT
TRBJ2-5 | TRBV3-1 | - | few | CASSQGRDSQETQYF | TGTGCCAGCAGCCAAGGACGGGACTCCCAAGAGACCCAGTACTTC
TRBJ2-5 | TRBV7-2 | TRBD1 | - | CASSSLTGELETQYF | TGTGCCAGCAGCTCATTGACAGGGGAATTGGAGACCCAGTACTTC
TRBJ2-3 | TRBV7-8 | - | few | CASSSVGSVADTQYF | TGTGCCAGCAGCTCCGTGGGGTCAGTGGCCGATACGCAGTATTTT
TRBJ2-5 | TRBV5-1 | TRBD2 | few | CASSLAGGLNQETQYF | TGCGCCAGCAGCTTGGCGGGGGGTCTGAATCAAGAGACCCAGTACTTC
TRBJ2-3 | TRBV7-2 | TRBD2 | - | CASSPGTSGGAGDTRYF | TGTGCCAGCAGCCCAGGGACTAGCGGGGGGGCGGGGGATACGCGGTATTTT
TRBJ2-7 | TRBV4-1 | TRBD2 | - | CASSQGGGRSSYGQYF | TGCGCCAGCAGCCAAGGCGGCGGGAGAAGCTCCTACGGGCAGTACTTC
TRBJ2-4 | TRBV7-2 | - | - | CASSLGTGTHQYF | TGTGCCAGCAGCTTAGGCACCGGGACACATCAGTACTTC
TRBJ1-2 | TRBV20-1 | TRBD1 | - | CSASWAGGANGYTF | TGCAGTGCTAGCTGGGCAGGGGGCGCGAATGGCTACACCTTC
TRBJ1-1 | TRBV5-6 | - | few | CASSRGYTEAFF | TGTGCCAGCAGTCGAGGATACACTGAAGCTTTCTTT
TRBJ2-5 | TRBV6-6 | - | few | CASSLLAPGETQYF | TGTGCCAGCAGCCTGCTAGCGCCCGGGGAGACCCAGTACTTC
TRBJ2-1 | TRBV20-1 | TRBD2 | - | CSARPGLAGGSGSYNEQFF | TGCAGTGCTAGACCCGGACTAGCGGGAGGATCTGGGTCCTACAATGAGCAGTTCTTC
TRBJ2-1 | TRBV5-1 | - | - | CASSLFTTNEQFF | TGCGCCAGCAGCTTGTTTACCACCAATGAGCAGTTCTTC
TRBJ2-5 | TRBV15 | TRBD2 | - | CAARRKDLAGGPQYF | TGTGCCGCTCGCCGGAAAGACCTAGCGGGAGGTCCCCAGTACTTC
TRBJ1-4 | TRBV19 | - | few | CASRGGNEKLFF | TGTGCCAGTAGGGGAGGGAACGAAAAACTGTTTTTT
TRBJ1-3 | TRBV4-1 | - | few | CASSQVSQGTDTIYF | TGCGCCAGCAGCCAAGTTTCACAGGGTACGGACACCATATATTTT
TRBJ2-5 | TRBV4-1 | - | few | CASSQDHPLQETQYF | TGCGCCAGCAGCCAAGATCACCCTTTGCAAGAGACCCAGTACTTC
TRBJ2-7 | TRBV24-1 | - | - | CATGALGALEQYF | TGTGCCACCGGGGCCCTCGGAGCGCTCGAGCAGTACTTC
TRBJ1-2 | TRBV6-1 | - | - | CASSEVLGAQGYTF | TGTGCCAGCAGTGAAGTTCTGGGGGCGCAGGGCTACACCTTC
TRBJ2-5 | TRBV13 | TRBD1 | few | CASSLPEGAIRETQYF | TGTGCCAGCAGCCTCCCCGAGGGGGCCATAAGAGAGACCCAGTACTTC
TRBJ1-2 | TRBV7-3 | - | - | CASSKGGDYGYTF | TGTGCCAGCAGCAAGGGGGGAGACTATGGCTACACCTTC
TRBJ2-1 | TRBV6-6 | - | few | CASSKVDEQFF | TGTGCCAGCAGTAAGGTCGATGAGCAGTTCTTC
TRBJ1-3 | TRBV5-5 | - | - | CASSAAGVGNTIYF | TGTGCCAGCAGCGCCGCGGGGGTTGGAAACACCATATATTTT
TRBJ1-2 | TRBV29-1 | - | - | CSVLLTKPKYGYTF | TGCAGCGTCCTCCTTACTAAGCCTAAATATGGCTACACCTTC
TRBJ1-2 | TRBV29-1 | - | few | CSLAAGYNYGYTF | TGCAGCCTTGCTGCAGGGTATAACTATGGCTACACCTTC
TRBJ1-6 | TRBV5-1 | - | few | CASSFFWLLASPLHF | TGCGCCAGCAGCTTTTTCTGGTTACTAGCTTCACCCCTCCACTTT
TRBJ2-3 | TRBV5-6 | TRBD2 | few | CASSLTGRGTRFSTDTQYF | TGTGCCAGCAGCCTCACCGGGAGGGGGACTCGGTTTAGCACAGATACGCAGTATTTT
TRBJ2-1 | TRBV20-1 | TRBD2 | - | CSTSGHEQFF | TGCAGCACTAGCGGTCATGAGCAGTTCTTC
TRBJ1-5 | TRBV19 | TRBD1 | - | CASSVGQGEQPQHF | TGTGCCAGTAGTGTCGGACAGGGCGAACAGCCCCAGCATTTT
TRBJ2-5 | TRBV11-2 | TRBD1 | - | CASRVTGIEETQYF | TGTGCCAGCAGGGTGACAGGGATAGAAGAGACCCAGTACTTC
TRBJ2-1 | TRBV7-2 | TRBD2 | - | CASSLARREGQFF | TGTGCCAGCAGCTTAGCGCGTCGGGAGGGGCAGTTCTTC
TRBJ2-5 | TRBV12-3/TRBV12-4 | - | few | CASRGDVQETQYF | TGTGCCAGCAGAGGGGACGTCCAAGAGACCCAGTACTTC
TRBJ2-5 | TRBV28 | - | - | CASSPYEETQYF | TGTGCCAGCAGCCCCTATGAAGAGACCCAGTACTTC
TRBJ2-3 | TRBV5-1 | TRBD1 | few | CASSSLQGEASTDTQYF | TGCGCCAGCAGCTCCTTACAGGGGGAGGCTAGCACAGATACGCAGTATTTT
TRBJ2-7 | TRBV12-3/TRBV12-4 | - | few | CASSTQVSSYEQYF | TGTGCCAGCAGTACTCAGGTTTCATCCTACGAGCAGTACTTC